Following are 9 T cell receptor beta chains from one sample sequenced in a study of regulatory T cells. The study's findings and limits: Hydrophobic residues at CDR3 positions 6 and 7 were enriched in conventional CD4+ T cells of CD3G-deficient patients.

Antigen specificity for these receptors is unknown. The PCR used 52 TRBV and 13 TRBJ primers. Method: immunoSEQ multiplex PCR; TCRdb's copy keeps in-frame clones and lacks some. The sample records some 31,000 clones, 93% being singletons. The material sequenced was conventional CD4+ T cells sorted from blood. The receptors stem from a child aged 2 to 10 with CD3G deficiency.

The chain combines TRBV19 with TRBJ2-2, with D perhaps matching TRBD1 (6 bases). This CDR3 has 15 residues. Trimming left V 7 bases short and J 4 bases short, with 16 bases between. Looked up from germline, CDR1 is LNHDA and CDR2 is SQIVND (reference sequence). The chain's CDR3 is CASKGGQSGTGELFF. CDR3 coding DNA: TGTGCCAGTAAGGGCGGACAGAGTGGCACCGGGGAGCTGTTTTTT. The full variable domain, rest sourced from reference TRBV19 and TRBJ2-2, is DGGITQSPKYLFRKEGQNVTLSCEQNLNHDAMYWYRQDPGQGLRLIYYSQIVNDFQKGDIAEGYSVSREKKESFPLTVTSAQKNPTAFYLCASKGGQSGTGELFFGEGSRLTVL.

V and J are TRBV28 and TRBJ2-4, with 7 bases matching TRBD2. The V gene end was trimmed by 8 bases and the J gene end by 11 bases; junction bases not matched to a gene: 12. In germline, CDR1 is MDHEN, CDR2 SYDVKM. This CDR3 is 13 amino acids long. CDR3 residues: CASREASQPVQYF. The CDR3 nucleotides read TGTGCCAGCCGGGAGGCTTCCCAACCCGTTCAGTACTTC.

The rearrangement uses TRBV6-1 and TRBJ1-1; the D is unclear. The CDR3 runs 13 residues. From germline, CDR1 is MNHNS and CDR2 SASEGT. V dropped 5 bases and J dropped 0 bases, with 7 bases sitting between them. The CDR3 nucleotides read TGTGCCAGCAGTCGGTTGATGAACACTGAAGCTTTCTTT. Protein product: CASSRLMNTEAFF.

This chain uses TRBV5-1 with TRBJ2-1, with a tentative D call TRBD2 (6 bases). V was trimmed by 0 bases and J by 5 bases, leaving 12 bases between them. There are 15 residues in the CDR3. Germline-derived CDR1 and CDR2 are SGHRS and YFSETQ. CDR3: CASSLGTGAHNEQFF. In DNA form, the CDR3 reads TGCGCCAGCAGCTTGGGGACGGGAGCCCACAATGAGCAGTTCTTC.

The chain has TRBV13 and TRBJ2-2, with D unresolved. Germline V gene lookup returns CDR1 PRHDT and CDR2 FYEKMQ (reference sequence). The CDR3 loop spans 13 amino acids. V lost 7 bases, J lost 4 bases, and 10 bases lay in between. The CDR3 spells CASTEKLTGELFF. The CDR3 nucleotides are TGTGCCAGCACCGAGAAACTCACCGGGGAGCTGTTTTTT. The variable domain in full, with the rest retrieved from reference TRBV13 and TRBJ2-2, is AAGVIQSPRHLIKEKRETATLKCYPIPRHDTVYWYQQGPGQDPQFLISFYEKMQSDKGSIPDRFSAQQFSDYHSELNMSSLELGDSALYFCASTEKLTGELFFGEGSRLTVL.

The V gene is TRBV10-2, the J gene TRBJ2-7; D gene unclear. Germline CDR1 WSHSY, CDR2 SAAADI. V shed 4 bases and J shed 5 bases, with 12 bases lying between them. The length of the CDR3 is 13 residues. CDR3 in amino acids: CASSGSNDHEQYF. The CDR3 DNA sequence: TGCGCCAGCAGTGGTAGTAACGACCACGAGCAGTACTTC.

This clone has just one count. The rearrangement joins TRBV10-2 to TRBJ2-2; D remains ambiguous. Germline CDR1 reads WSHSY; CDR2 reads SAAADI. Trimming pared 5 bases from V and 4 bases from J, leaving 20 bases between. CDR3 size: 17 residues. CDR3: CASSSSERFFSTGELFF. In DNA form, the CDR3 reads TGCGCCAGCAGTTCTTCCGAACGATTCTTTAGCACCGGGGAGCTGTTTTTT.

This chain uses TRBV4-1 with TRBJ2-1; D not resolved. The CDR3 contains 15 residues. CDR1 and CDR2 from the germline V gene are MGHRA and YSYEKL. Trimming removed 1 base from V and 9 bases from J, with 16 bases in between. The CDR3 reads CASSQVQVDSFEQFF. The CDR3 nucleotides are TGCGCCAGCAGCCAAGTCCAGGTGGATTCTTTTGAGCAGTTCTTC.

The V gene is TRBV19, the J gene TRBJ2-5; D possibly corresponds to TRBD2 (6 bases). The J call may be faulty, since TRBJ2-7 better matches the DNA end. The CDR3 sequence is 15 residues long. Per the germline V gene, CDR1 is LNHDA and CDR2 is SQIVND (reference sequence). Written as DNA, the CDR3 is TGTGCCAGTAGTCTCCAGGCGGGGCCCCTCTACGAGCAGTACTTC. As protein: CASSLQAGPLYEQYF.